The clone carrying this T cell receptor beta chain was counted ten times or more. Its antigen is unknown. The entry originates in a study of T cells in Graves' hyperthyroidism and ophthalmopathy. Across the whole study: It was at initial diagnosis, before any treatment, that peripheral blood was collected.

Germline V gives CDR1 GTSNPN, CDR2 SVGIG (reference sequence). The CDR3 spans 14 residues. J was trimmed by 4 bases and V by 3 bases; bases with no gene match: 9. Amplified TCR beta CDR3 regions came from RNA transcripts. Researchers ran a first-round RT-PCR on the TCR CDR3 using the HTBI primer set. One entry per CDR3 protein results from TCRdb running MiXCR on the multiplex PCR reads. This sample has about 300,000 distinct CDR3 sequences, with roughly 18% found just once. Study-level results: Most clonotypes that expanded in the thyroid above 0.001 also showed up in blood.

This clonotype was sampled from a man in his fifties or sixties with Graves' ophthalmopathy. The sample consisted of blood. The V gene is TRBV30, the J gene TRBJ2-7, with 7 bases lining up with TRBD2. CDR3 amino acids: CAWSIGTMGYEQYF. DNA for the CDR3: TGTGCCTGGAGCATCGGGACTATGGGTTACGAGCAGTACTTC.